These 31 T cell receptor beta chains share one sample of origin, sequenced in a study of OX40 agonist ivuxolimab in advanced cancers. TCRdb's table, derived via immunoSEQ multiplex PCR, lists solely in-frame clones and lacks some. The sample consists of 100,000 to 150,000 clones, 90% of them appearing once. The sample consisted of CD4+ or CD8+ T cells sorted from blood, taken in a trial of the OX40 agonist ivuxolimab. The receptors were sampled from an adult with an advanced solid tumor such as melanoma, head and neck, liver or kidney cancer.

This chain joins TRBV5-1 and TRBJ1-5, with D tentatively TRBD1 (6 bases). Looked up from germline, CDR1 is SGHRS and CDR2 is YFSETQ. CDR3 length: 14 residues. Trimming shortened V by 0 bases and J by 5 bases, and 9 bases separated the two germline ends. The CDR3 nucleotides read TGCGCCAGCAGCTTGGTCGGGGGCGATCAGCCCCAGCATTTT. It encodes CASSLVGGDQPQHF.

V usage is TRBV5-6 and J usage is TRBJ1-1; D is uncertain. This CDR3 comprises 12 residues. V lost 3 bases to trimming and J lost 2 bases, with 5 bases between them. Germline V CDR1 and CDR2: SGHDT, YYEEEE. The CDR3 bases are TGTGCCAGCAGCTCCCCTAACACTGAAGCTTTCTTT. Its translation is CASSSPNTEAFF.

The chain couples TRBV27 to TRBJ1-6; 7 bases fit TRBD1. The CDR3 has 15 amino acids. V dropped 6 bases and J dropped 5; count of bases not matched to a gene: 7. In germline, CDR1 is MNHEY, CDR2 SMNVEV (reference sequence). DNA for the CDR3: TGTGCCAGCAGGATACAGGGGCCGAATAATTCACCCCTCCACTTT. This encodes CASRIQGPNNSPLHF.

The CDR3 spells CASSLDQQAFNTQYF. The CDR3 DNA follows: TGTGCCAGCAGCTTAGATCAGCAGGCATTTAATACGCAGTATTTT. This rearrangement joins TRBV11-2 to TRBJ2-3; D unresolved. Trimming removed 0 bases at V and 7 bases at J, with 14 bases between. The CDR3 extends over 15 amino acids. Germline values: CDR1 SGHAT, CDR2 FQNNGV. Complete variable domain (other parts from reference TRBV11-2 and TRBJ2-3): EAGVAQSPRYKIIEKRQSVAFWCNPISGHATLYWYQQILGQGPKLLIQFQNNGVVDDSQLPKDRFSAERLKGVDSTLKIQPAKLEDSAVYLCASSLDQQAFNTQYFGPGTRLTVL.

CDR3 residues: CAWSGANNEQFF. CDR3 nucleotide sequence: TGTGCCTGGAGTGGGGCTAACAATGAGCAGTTCTTC. This sequence joins TRBV30 and TRBJ2-1; D unclear. Germline V gene lookup returns CDR1 GTSNPN and CDR2 SVGIG (reference sequence). This CDR3 comprises 12 residues. Trimming shortened V by 1 base and J by 5 bases, and 6 bases separated the two germline ends.

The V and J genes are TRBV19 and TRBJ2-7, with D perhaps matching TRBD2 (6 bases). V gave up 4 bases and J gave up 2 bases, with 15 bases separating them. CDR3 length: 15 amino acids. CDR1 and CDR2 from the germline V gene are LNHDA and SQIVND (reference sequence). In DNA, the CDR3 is TGTGCCAGTAGTAAGGAGGGGTCTTTACCCTACGAGCAGTACTTC. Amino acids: CASSKEGSLPYEQYF.

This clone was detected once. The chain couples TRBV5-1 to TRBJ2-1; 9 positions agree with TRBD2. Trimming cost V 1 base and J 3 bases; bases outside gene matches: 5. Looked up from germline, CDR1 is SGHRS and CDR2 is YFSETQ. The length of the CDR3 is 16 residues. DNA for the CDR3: TGCGCCAGCAGCTTGATTCAGCGGGAGGTCTACAATGAGCAGTTCTTC. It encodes CASSLIQREVYNEQFF.

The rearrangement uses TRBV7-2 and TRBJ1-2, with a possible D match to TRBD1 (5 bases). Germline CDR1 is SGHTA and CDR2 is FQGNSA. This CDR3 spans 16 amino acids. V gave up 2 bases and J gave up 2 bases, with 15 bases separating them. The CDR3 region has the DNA TGTGCCAGCAGCTTACACGACAGCCGCCTGAACTATGGCTACACCTTC. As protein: CASSLHDSRLNYGYTF.

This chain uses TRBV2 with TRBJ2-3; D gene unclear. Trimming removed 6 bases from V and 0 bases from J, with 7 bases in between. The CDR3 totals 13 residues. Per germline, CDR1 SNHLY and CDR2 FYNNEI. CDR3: CASREYSTDTQYF. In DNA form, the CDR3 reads TGTGCCAGCAGGGAGTATAGCACAGATACGCAGTATTTT.

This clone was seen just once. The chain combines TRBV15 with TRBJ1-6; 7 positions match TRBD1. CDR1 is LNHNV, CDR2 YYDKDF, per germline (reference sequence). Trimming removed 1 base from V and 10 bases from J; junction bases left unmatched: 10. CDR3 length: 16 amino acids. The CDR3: CATSRGPGTVESPLHF. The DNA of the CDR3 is TGTGCCACCAGCAGAGGGCCCGGGACAGTTGAATCACCCCTCCACTTT.

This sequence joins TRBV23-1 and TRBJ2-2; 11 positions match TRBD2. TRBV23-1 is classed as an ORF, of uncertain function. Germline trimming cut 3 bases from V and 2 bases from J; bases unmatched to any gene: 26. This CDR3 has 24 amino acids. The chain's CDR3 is CASSQPKGLAGHKPPILNTGELFF. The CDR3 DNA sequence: TGCGCCAGCAGTCAGCCGAAAGGACTAGCGGGCCACAAACCCCCGATTTTAAACACCGGGGAGCTGTTTTTT.

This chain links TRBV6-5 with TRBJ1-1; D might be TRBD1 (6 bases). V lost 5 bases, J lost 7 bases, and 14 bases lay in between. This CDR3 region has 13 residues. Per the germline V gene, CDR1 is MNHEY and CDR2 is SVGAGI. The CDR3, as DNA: TGTGCCAGCAGTCAGTCGGGGGCTGGTGAAGCTTTCTTT. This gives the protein CASSQSGAGEAFF.

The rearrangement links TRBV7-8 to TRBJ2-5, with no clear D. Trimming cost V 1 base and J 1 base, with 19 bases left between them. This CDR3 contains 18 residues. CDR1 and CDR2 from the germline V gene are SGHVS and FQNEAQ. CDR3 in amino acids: CASSLGVVPAQVQETQYF. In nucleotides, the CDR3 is TGTGCCAGCAGCTTAGGAGTCGTCCCTGCGCAGGTCCAAGAGACCCAGTACTTC.

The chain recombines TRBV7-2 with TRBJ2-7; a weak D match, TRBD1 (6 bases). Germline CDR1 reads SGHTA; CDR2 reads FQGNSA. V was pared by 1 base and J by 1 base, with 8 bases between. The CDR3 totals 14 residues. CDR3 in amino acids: CASSLDDRSYEQYF. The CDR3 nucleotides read TGTGCCAGCAGCTTAGACGACAGGTCCTACGAGCAGTACTTC.

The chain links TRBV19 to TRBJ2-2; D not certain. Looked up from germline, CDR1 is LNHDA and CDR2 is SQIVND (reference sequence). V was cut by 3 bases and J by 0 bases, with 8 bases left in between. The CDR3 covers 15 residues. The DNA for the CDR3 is TGTGCCAGTAGTATTGTCAGCTCGAACACCGGGGAGCTGTTTTTT. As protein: CASSIVSSNTGELFF.

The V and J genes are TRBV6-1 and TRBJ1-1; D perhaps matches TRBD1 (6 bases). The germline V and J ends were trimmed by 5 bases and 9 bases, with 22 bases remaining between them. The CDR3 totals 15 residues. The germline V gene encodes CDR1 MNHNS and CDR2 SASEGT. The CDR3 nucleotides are TGTGCCAGCAGTACCCGATGGGACACCCAGCAAAAAGCTTTCTTT. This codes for CASSTRWDTQQKAFF.

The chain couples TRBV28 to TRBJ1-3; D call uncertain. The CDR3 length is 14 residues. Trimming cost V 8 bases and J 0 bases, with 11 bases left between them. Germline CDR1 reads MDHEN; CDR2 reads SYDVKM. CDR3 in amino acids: CASHGLPSGNTIYF. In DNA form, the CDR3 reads TGTGCCAGCCACGGCCTGCCCTCTGGAAACACCATATATTTT. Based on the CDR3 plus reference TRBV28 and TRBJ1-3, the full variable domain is DVKVTQSSRYLVKRTGEKVFLECVQDMDHENMFWYRQDPGLGLRLIYFSYDVKMKEKGDIPEGYSVSREKKERFSLILESASTNQTSMYLCASHGLPSGNTIYFGEGSWLTVV.

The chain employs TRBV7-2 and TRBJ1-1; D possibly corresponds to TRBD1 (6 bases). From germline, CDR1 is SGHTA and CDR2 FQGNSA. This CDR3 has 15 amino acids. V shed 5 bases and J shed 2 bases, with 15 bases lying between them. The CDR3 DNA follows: TGTGCCAGCAGCCCCTACACAGGGATAAACACTGAAGCTTTCTTT. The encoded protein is CASSPYTGINTEAFF.

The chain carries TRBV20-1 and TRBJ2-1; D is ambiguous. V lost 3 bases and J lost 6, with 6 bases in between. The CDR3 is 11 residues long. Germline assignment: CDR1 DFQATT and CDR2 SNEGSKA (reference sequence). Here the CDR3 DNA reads TGCAGTGCTAGCTGGTTCAATGAGCAGTTCTTC. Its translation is CSASWFNEQFF.

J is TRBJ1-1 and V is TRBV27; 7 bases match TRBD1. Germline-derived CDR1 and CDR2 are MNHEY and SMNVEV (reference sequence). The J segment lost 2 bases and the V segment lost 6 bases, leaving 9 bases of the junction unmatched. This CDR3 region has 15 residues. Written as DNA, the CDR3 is TGTGCCAGCAGGCGCACCGGGACAGTAAACACTGAAGCTTTCTTT. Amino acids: CASRRTGTVNTEAFF.

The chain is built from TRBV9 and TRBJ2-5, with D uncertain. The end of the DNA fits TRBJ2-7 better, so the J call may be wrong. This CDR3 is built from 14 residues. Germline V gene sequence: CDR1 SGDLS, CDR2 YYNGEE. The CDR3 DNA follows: TGTGCCAGCAGCGTAGGTTCAAGCTCCTACGAGCAGTACTTC. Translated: CASSVGSSSYEQYF.

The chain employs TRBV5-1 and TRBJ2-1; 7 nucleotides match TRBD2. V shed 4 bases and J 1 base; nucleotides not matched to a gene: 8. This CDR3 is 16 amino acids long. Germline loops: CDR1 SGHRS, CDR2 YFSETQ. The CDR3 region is CASSRPASGSYNEQFF. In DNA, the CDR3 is TGCGCCAGCAGCCGTCCAGCTAGCGGATCCTACAATGAGCAGTTCTTC.

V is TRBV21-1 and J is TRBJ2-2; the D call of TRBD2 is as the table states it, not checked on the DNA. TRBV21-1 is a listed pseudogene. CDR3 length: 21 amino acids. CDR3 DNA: TGTGCCAGCAGCAAAATACGGGGAGAGGCCCCCGGGCGACGATTCCCCGGGGAGCTGTTTTTT. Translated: CASSKIRGEAPGRRFPGELFF.

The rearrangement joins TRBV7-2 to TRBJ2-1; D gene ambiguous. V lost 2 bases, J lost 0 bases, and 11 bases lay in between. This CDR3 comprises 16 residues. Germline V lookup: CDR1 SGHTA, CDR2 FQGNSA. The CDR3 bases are TGTGCCAGCAGCTTAACGGGCGCTATCTCCTACAATGAGCAGTTCTTC. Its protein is CASSLTGAISYNEQFF.

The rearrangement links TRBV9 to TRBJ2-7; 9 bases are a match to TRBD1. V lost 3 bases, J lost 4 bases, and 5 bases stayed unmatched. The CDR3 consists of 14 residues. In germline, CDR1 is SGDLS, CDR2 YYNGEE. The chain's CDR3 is CASSAGTGWYEQYF. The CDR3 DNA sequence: TGTGCCAGCAGCGCCGGGACAGGGTGGTACGAGCAGTACTTC.

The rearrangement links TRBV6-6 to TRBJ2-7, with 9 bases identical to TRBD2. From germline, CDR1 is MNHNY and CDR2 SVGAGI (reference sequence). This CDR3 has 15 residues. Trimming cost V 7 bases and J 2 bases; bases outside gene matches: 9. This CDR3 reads CASTLGTSKTYEQYF. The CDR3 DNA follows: TGTGCCAGCACGTTAGGGACTAGCAAGACCTACGAGCAGTACTTC.

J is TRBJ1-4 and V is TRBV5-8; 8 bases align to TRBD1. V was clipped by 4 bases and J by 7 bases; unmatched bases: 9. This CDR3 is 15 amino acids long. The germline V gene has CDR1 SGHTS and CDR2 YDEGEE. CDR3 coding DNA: TGTGCCAGCAGCCATCCCCCGGACAGGGCTGAAAAACTGTTTTTT. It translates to CASSHPPDRAEKLFF.

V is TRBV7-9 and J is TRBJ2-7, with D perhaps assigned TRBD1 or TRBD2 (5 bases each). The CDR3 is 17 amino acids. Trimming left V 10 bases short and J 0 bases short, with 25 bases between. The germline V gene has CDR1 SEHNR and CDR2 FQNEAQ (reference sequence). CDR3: CANRLIGEPYSSYEQYF. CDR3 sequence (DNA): TGTGCCAACCGGCTCATAGGGGAGCCCTACAGCTCCTACGAGCAGTACTTC.

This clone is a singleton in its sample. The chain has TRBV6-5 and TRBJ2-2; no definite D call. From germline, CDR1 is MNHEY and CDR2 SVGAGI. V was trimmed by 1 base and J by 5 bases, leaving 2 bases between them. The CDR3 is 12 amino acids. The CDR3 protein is CASSYYTGELFF. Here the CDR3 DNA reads TGTGCCAGCAGTTACTATACCGGGGAGCTGTTTTTT.

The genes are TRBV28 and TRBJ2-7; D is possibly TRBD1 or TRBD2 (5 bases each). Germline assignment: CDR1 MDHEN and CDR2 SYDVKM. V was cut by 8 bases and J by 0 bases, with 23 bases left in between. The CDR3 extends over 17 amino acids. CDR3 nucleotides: TGTGCCAGCGCTAGGTCGGGCCTAGGGACCCTCTCCTACGAGCAGTACTTC. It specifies CASARSGLGTLSYEQYF.

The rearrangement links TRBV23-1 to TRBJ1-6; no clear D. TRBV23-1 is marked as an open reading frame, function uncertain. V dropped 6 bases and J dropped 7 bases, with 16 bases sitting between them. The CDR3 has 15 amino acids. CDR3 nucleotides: TGCGCCAGCAGCCGCGAACAGCGACCAAATTCACCCCTCCACTTT. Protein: CASSREQRPNSPLHF.